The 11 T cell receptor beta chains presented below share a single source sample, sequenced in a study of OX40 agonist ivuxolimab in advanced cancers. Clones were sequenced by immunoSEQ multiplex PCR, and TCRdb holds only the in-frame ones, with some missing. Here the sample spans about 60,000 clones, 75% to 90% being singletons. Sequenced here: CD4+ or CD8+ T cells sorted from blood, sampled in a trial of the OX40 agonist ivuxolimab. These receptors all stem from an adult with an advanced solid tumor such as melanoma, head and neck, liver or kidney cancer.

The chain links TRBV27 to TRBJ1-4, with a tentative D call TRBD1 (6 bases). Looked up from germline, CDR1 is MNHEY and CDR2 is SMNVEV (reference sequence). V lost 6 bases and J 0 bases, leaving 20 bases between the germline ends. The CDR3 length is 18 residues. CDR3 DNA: TGTGCCAGCAGCTCGACCGGGACACTAGTTGCAACTAATGAAAAACTGTTTTTT. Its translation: CASSSTGTLVATNEKLFF.

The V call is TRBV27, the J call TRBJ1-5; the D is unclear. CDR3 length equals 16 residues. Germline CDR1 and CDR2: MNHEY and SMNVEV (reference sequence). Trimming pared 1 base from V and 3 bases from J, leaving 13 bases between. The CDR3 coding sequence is TGTGCCAGCAGTTTATTTTACGGCGGCCCCAATCAGCCCCAGCATTTT. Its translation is CASSLFYGGPNQPQHF.

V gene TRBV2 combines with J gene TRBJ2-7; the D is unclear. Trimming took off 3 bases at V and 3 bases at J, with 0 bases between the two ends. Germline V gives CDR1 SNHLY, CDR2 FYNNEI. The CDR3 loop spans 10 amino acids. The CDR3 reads CASSDYEQYF. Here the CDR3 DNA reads TGTGCCAGCAGTGACTACGAGCAGTACTTC.

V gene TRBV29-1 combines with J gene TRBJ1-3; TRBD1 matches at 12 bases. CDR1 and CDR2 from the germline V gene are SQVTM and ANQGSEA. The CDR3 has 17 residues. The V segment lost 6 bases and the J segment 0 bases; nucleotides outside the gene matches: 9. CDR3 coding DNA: TGCAGCGTCCAAACCGGGACAGGGGGCTACTCTGGAAACACCATATATTTT. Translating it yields CSVQTGTGGYSGNTIYF.

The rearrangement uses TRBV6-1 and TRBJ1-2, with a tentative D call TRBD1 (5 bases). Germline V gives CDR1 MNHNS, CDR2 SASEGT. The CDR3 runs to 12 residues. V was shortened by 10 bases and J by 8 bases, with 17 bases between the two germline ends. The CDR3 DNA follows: TGTGCCACCCTAGAGGCAGGGAGGGGCTACACCTTC. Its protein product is CATLEAGRGYTF.

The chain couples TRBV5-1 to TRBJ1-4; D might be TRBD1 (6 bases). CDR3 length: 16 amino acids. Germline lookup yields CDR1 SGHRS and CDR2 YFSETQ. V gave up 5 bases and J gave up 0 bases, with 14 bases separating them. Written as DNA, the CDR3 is TGCGCCAGCAGAAGTAACAGGGATACAACTAATGAAAAACTGTTTTTT. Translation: CASRSNRDTTNEKLFF. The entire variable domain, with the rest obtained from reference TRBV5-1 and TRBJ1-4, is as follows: KAGVTQTPRYLIKTRGQQVTLSCSPISGHRSVSWYQQTPGQGLQFLFEYFSETQRNKGNFPGRFSGRQFSNSRSEMNVSTLELGDSALYLCASRSNRDTTNEKLFFGSGTQLSVL.

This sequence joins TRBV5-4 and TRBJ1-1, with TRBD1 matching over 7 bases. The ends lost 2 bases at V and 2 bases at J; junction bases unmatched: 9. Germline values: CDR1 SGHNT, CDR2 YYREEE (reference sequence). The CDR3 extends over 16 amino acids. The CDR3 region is CASSFPTGIVNTEAFF. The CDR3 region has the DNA TGTGCCAGCAGCTTTCCGACAGGGATTGTCAACACTGAAGCTTTCTTT.

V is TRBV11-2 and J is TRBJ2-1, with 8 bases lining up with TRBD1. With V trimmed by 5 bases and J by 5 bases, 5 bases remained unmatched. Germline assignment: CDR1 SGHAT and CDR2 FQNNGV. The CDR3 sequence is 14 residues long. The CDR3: CASSTDRENNEQFF. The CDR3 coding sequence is TGTGCCAGCAGCACGGACAGGGAAAACAATGAGCAGTTCTTC.

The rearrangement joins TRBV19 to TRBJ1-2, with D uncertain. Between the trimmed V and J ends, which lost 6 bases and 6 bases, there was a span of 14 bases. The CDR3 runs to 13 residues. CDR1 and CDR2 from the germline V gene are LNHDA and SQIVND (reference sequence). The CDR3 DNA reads TGTGCCAGTAGCACTACACGGCGTAATGGCTACACCTTC. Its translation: CASSTTRRNGYTF.

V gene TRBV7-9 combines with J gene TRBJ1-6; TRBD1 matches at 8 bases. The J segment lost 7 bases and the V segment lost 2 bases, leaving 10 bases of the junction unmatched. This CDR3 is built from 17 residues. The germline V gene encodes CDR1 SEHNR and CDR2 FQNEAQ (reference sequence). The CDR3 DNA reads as TGTGCCAGCAGCTTATCATCCGTCCGACAGGGGAATTCACCCCTCCACTTT. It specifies CASSLSSVRQGNSPLHF.

The CDR3 DNA follows: TGTGCCAGCAGTCCTCCCTCGGACACCGGGGAGCTGTTTTTT. This gives the protein CASSPPSDTGELFF. The chain combines TRBV6-5 with TRBJ2-2; D is unclear. The CDR3 extends over 14 amino acids. V was trimmed by 5 bases and J by 3 bases, leaving 10 bases between them. Germline assignment: CDR1 MNHEY and CDR2 SVGAGI.